One and the same sample provided the 7 T cell receptor beta chains below, sequenced in a study of blood T cell repertoires in COVID-19. Clones were read by immunoSEQ multiplex PCR, and TCRdb kept only the in-frame ones, dropping some. Here the sample spans roughly 250,000 clones, around 89% being singletons. The source material was peripheral blood. The receptors were sampled from a woman aged 40 to 50 with acute or convalescent COVID-19.

The chain links TRBV24-1 to TRBJ1-1, with a possible D match to TRBD1 (6 bases). Germline lookup yields CDR1 KGHDR and CDR2 SFDVKD. V was pared by 5 bases and J by 5 bases, with 11 bases between. The CDR3 loop spans 13 amino acids. Written as DNA, the CDR3 is TGTGCCACCAGTGCCGAGGGGGGGACTGAAGCTTTCTTT. It is translated as CATSAEGGTEAFF.

This sequence joins TRBV27 and TRBJ1-1; D might be TRBD1 (5 bases). This CDR3 is built from 13 residues. V was clipped by 5 bases and J by 9 bases, with 16 bases between them. The germline CDR1 and CDR2 sequences are MNHEY and SMNVEV (reference sequence). The CDR3 region is CASSLLTRTQAFF. Here the CDR3 DNA reads TGTGCCAGCAGTCTCCTTACAAGGACACAAGCTTTCTTT.

The chain is built from TRBV6-5 and TRBJ1-6; weak D call: TRBD1 (6 bases). V was clipped by 2 bases and J by 9 bases, with 11 bases between them. The CDR3 consists of 14 residues. Germline values: CDR1 MNHEY, CDR2 SVGAGI. This chain's CDR3 is CASSYRGTGSPLHF. Written as DNA, the CDR3 is TGTGCCAGCAGTTACAGGGGGACCGGTTCACCCCTCCACTTT.

The chain joins TRBV7-8 to TRBJ2-2; D may be TRBD1 (5 bases). Trimming took off 3 bases at V and 5 bases at J, with 13 bases between the two ends. CDR1 and CDR2 from the germline V gene are SGHVS and FQNEAQ. The CDR3 contains 15 residues. This CDR3 reads CASSFTDSSTGELFF. The DNA of the CDR3 is TGTGCCAGCAGCTTTACCGACAGTAGTACCGGGGAGCTGTTTTTT.

The chain combines TRBV7-2 with TRBJ1-1; TRBD1 might be the D (5 bases). Germline V CDR1 and CDR2: SGHTA, FQGNSA. The CDR3 is 14 amino acids. Trimming cost V 3 bases and J 0 bases, with 8 bases left between them. CDR3 in amino acids: CASSLDTMNTEAFF. DNA for the CDR3: TGTGCCAGCAGCTTGGACACGATGAACACTGAAGCTTTCTTT. The full variable domain, completed using reference TRBV7-2 and TRBJ1-1, is GAGVSQSPSNKVTEKGKDVELRCDPISGHTALYWYRQSLGQGLEFLIYFQGNSAPDKSGLPSDRFSAERTGGSVSTLTIQRTQQEDSAVYLCASSLDTMNTEAFFGQGTRLTVV.

The chain uses TRBV20-1 and TRBJ2-5; weak D call: TRBD2 (6 bases). This CDR3 is 11 amino acids long. The V and J ends lost 4 bases and 5 bases respectively, with 8 bases between them. Germline CDR1 reads DFQATT; CDR2 reads SNEGSKA (reference sequence). The DNA of the CDR3 is TGCAGTGCTACGGGGAGGGAGACCCAGTACTTC. As protein: CSATGRETQYF.

V is TRBV11-3 and J is TRBJ2-1; TRBD2 might be the D (5 bases). The germline V gene encodes CDR1 SGHNT and CDR2 YENEEA. The CDR3 sequence is 15 residues long. Trimming shortened V by 0 bases and J by 10 bases, and 16 bases separated the two germline ends. CDR3 in amino acids: CASSLDLVASDEQFF. CDR3 coding DNA: TGTGCCAGCAGCTTAGATCTGGTAGCGAGTGACGAGCAGTTCTTC.